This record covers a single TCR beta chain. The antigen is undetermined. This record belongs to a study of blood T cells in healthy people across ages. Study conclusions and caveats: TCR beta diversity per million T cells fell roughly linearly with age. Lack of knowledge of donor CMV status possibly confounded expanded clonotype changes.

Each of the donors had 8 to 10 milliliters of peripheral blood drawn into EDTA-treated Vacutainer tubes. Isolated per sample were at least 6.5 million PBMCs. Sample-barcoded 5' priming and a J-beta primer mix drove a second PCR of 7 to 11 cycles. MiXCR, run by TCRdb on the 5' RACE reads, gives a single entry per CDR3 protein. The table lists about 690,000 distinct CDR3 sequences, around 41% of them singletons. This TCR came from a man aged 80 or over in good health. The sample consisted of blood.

This CDR3 is CSVVGVGVTEAFF. The CDR3 DNA reads as TGCAGCGTTGTGGGGGTGGGGGTCACTGAAGCTTTCTTT. The chain is built from TRBV29-1 and TRBJ1-1, with a tentative D call TRBD1 (5 bases). There are 13 residues in the CDR3. Germline assignment: CDR1 SQVTM and CDR2 ANQGSEA. The V end was cut by 4 bases, the J end by 4 bases, with 13 bases between. Combining the CDR3 with reference TRBV29-1 and TRBJ1-1 gives the whole variable domain SAVISQKPSRDICQRGTSLTIQCQVDSQVTMMFWYRQQPGQSLTLIATANQGSEATYESGFVIDKFPISRPNLTFSTLTVSNMSPEDSSIYLCSVVGVGVTEAFFGQGTRLTVV.